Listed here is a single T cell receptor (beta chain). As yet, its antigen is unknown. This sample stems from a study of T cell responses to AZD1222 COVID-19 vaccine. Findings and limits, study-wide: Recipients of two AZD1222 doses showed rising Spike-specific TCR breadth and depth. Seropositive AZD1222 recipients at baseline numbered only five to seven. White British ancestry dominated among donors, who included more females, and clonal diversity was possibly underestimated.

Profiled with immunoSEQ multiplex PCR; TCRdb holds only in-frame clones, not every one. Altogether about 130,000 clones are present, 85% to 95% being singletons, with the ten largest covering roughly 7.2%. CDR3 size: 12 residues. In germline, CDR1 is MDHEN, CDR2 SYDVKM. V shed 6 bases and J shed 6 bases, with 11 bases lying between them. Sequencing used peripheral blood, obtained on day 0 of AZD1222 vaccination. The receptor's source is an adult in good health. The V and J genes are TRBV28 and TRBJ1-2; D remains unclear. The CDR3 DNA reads TGTGCCAGCAGCTTGCGTCAGGATGGCTACACCTTC. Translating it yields CASSLRQDGYTF.